A single sample gave rise to the 30 T cell receptor beta chains below, sequenced in a study of early T cells in non-severe SARS-CoV-2 infection. TCRdb reanalysed the 5' RACE reads using MiXCR and keeps one entry per CDR3 protein. Here the sample spans about 100,000 distinct CDR3 sequences, less than 15% being singletons. What was sequenced was whole blood. Every receptor here comes from an adult who was a healthcare worker with PCR-confirmed SARS-CoV-2 infection or an uninfected control (not recorded which).

This clonotype was seen only a few times. Here the CDR3 reads CASSFTPWYEQYF. The CDR3 nucleotides are TGTGCCAGCAGCTTCACCCCGTGGTACGAGCAGTACTTC. The chain is built from TRBV7-2 and TRBJ2-7; D call uncertain. The CDR3 totals 13 residues. V lost 3 bases and J lost 4, with 10 bases in between. CDR1 SGHTA and CDR2 FQGNSA come from the germline V gene.

This clonotype was seen repeatedly, ten times or more. V gene TRBV2 combines with J gene TRBJ1-6; D ambiguous. The germline CDR1 and CDR2 sequences are SNHLY and FYNNEI. Trimming cost V 7 bases and J 6 bases, with 10 bases left between them. The CDR3 extends over 13 amino acids. The CDR3 DNA reads as TGTGCCAGCAAGGTCTCGTTTAATTCACCCCTCCACTTT. Its translation: CASKVSFNSPLHF.

This clonotype was counted many times. The rearrangement joins TRBV12-3 or TRBV12-4 to TRBJ2-7; D is ambiguous. The CDR3 covers 12 residues. The V end was cut by 8 bases, the J end by 2 bases, with 10 bases between. DNA for the CDR3: TGTGCCAGCGCCCGGCAGGCCTACGAGCAGTACTTC. Its protein product is CASARQAYEQYF.

This clonotype was seen a handful of times. This chain links TRBV5-4 with TRBJ2-3; 9 bases map to TRBD2. The CDR3 loop spans 16 amino acids. Germline V gives CDR1 SGHNT, CDR2 YYREEE (reference sequence). Trimming cost V 1 base and J 0 bases; bases outside gene matches: 3. The CDR3 coding sequence is TGTGCCAGCAGCTTGAGGCGGGGGGGTAGCACAGATACGCAGTATTTT. Translation: CASSLRRGGSTDTQYF.

This clonotype was found many times. The rearrangement links TRBV7-3 to TRBJ2-2; no definite D call. Per the germline V gene, CDR1 is SGHTA and CDR2 is FQGTGA. The CDR3 is made up of 14 amino acids. Trimming left V 3 bases short and J 4 bases short, with 9 bases between. CDR3 protein: CASSFGHGTGELFF. Here the CDR3 DNA reads TGTGCCAGCAGCTTCGGTCACGGCACCGGGGAGCTGTTTTTT.

In this sample, this clonotype turned up many times. The rearrangement uses TRBV18 and TRBJ1-1; 8 bases are a match to TRBD1. The CDR3 extends over 14 amino acids. Germline loops: CDR1 KGHSH, CDR2 LQKENI. After removal of 4 bases from V and 1 base from J, the junction contained 2 bases not matched to a gene. The CDR3 nucleotides read TGTGCCAGCTCACAGGGACAGGCGAACACTGAAGCTTTCTTT. Residues: CASSQGQANTEAFF.

This clonotype occurred a few times. The V and J genes are TRBV11-2 and TRBJ2-1; the D gene is possibly TRBD2 (7 bases). Trimming cost V 6 bases and J 8 bases, with 23 bases left between them. Per the germline V gene, CDR1 is SGHAT and CDR2 is FQNNGV. The CDR3 loop spans 16 amino acids. CDR3 coding DNA: TGTGCCAGCAGGCCGGGTAGAGGGGGGGCCTTGGATGAGCAGTTCTTC. Protein product: CASRPGRGGALDEQFF.

The chain employs TRBV2 and TRBJ1-1, with a possible D match to TRBD1 (5 bases). Germline V gene data show CDR1 as SNHLY and CDR2 as FYNNEI. The CDR3 spans 13 residues. V was clipped by 4 bases and J by 4 bases, with 10 bases between them. This CDR3 is CASSVLGGTEAFF. The CDR3 DNA sequence: TGTGCCAGCAGTGTCCTGGGGGGCACTGAAGCTTTCTTT.

In this sample, this clonotype turned up many times. The V and J genes are TRBV27 and TRBJ1-5, with TRBD1 identical over 9 bases. V was clipped by 4 bases and J by 6 bases; unmatched bases: 4. The CDR3 is 14 residues long. Germline assignment: CDR1 MNHEY and CDR2 SMNVEV (reference sequence). The CDR3 protein is CASSSTGGVQPQHF. The CDR3 bases are TGTGCCAGCAGTTCAACAGGGGGCGTTCAGCCCCAGCATTTT.

The chain recombines TRBV20-1 with TRBJ2-7, with 7 bases aligning to TRBD1. The junction had 6 bases not matched to a gene; V was cut back by 5 bases and J by 2 bases. Germline CDR1 reads DFQATT; CDR2 reads SNEGSKA (reference sequence). The CDR3 totals 13 residues. CDR3 region: CSAQDRLPYEQYF. In DNA form, the CDR3 reads TGCAGTGCTCAGGACAGGCTGCCCTACGAGCAGTACTTC.

This clonotype was detected ten times or more. The chain carries TRBV29-1 and TRBJ2-5; D assignment may be TRBD1 or TRBD2 (5 bases each). This CDR3 contains 12 residues. The germline V gene has CDR1 SQVTM and CDR2 ANQGSEA. Deletions cut 0 bases from V and 5 bases from J, with 7 bases between. The CDR3 DNA reads TGCAGCGTTGAAGAATGGGGGGAGACCCAGTACTTC. Protein: CSVEEWGETQYF.

This clonotype came up many times. This chain joins TRBV14 and TRBJ1-1; 11 bases align to TRBD1. V shed 0 bases and J 4 bases; nucleotides not matched to a gene: 4. CDR1 is SGHDN, CDR2 FVKESK, per germline. There are 16 residues in the CDR3. The CDR3 nucleotides are TGTGCCAGCAGCCAAGATTATGGGACAGGGGGCACTGAAGCTTTCTTT. Amino acid sequence: CASSQDYGTGGTEAFF.

The CDR3 spells CSASGFRRGGLNEQFF. The CDR3 DNA sequence: TGCAGTGCTAGTGGGTTTCGGCGGGGGGGCCTTAATGAGCAGTTCTTC. This chain joins TRBV20-1 and TRBJ2-1; 9 nucleotides line up with TRBD2. The germline V gene encodes CDR1 DFQATT and CDR2 SNEGSKA (reference sequence). The trim removed 3 bases at V and 7 bases at J, leaving 13 bases unmatched. The length of the CDR3 is 16 residues.

This clonotype was detected only a few times. This sequence joins TRBV5-4 and TRBJ2-1, with a possible D match to TRBD2 (5 bases). V was trimmed by 2 bases and J by 9 bases, leaving 6 bases between them. Germline assignment: CDR1 SGHNT and CDR2 YYREEE (reference sequence). The CDR3 loop spans 11 amino acids. CDR3 bases: TGTGCCAGCAGCTTAGAGGGTGAGCAGTTCTTC. It specifies CASSLEGEQFF. The variable domain in full, completed from reference TRBV5-4 and TRBJ2-1, reads ETGVTQSPTHLIKTRGQQVTLRCSSQSGHNTVSWYQQALGQGPQFIFQYYREEENGRGNFPPRFSGLQFPNYSSELNVNALELDDSALYLCASSLEGEQFFGPGTRLTVL.

J is TRBJ1-1 and V is TRBV12-3 or TRBV12-4, with D unclear. Deletions cut 1 base from V and 4 bases from J, with 10 bases between. The CDR3 has 14 residues. This CDR3 is CASSLVGQTTEAFF. The CDR3 DNA reads as TGTGCCAGCAGTTTAGTTGGGCAGACCACTGAAGCTTTCTTT.

This clonotype turned up a few times. The CDR3 DNA is TGTGCCAGCAGTTACGTTAGGGGAGGCAATGAGCAGTTCTTC. It encodes CASSYVRGGNEQFF. V and J are TRBV6-6 and TRBJ2-1; a weak D match, TRBD2 (6 bases). This CDR3 spans 14 amino acids. Trimming stripped 2 bases from V and 6 bases from J, with 11 bases between. Germline V gene lookup returns CDR1 MNHNY and CDR2 SVGAGI (reference sequence).

J is TRBJ2-5 and V is TRBV7-9, with TRBD2 matching over 8 bases. The CDR3 loop spans 16 amino acids. The V segment lost 1 base and the J segment 0 bases; nucleotides outside the gene matches: 4. The germline CDR1 and CDR2 sequences are SEHNR and FQNEAQ (reference sequence). The CDR3 coding sequence is TGTGCCAGCAGCTTAGAGGTAGCGGGGTACCAAGAGACCCAGTACTTC. It is translated as CASSLEVAGYQETQYF.

The chain joins TRBV12-3 or TRBV12-4 to TRBJ2-5; perhaps TRBD2 as D (5 bases). The CDR3 is made up of 14 amino acids. Trimming took 2 bases from V and 3 from J, leaving 10 bases between them. The CDR3, as DNA: TGTGCCAGCAGTTTACCCGGGAATAAAGAGACCCAGTACTTC. Its translation: CASSLPGNKETQYF.

The chain is built from TRBV6-2 or TRBV6-3 and TRBJ1-2; D gene ambiguous. This CDR3 has 13 residues. V lost 3 bases and J 4 bases, leaving 9 bases between the germline ends. Germline CDR1 and CDR2: MNHEY and SVGEGT. Written as DNA, the CDR3 is TGTGCCAGCAGTTATCTACAGCTCTATGGCTACACCTTC. Its protein is CASSYLQLYGYTF.

This clonotype showed up just a few times. This sequence joins TRBV2 and TRBJ1-4; D remains unclear. CDR1 is SNHLY, CDR2 FYNNEI, per germline. V gave up 4 bases and J gave up 4 bases, with 10 bases separating them. There are 14 residues in the CDR3. The CDR3 DNA follows: TGTGCCAGCAGTGTCAGCATTTTTAATGAAAAACTGTTTTTT. Translation gives CASSVSIFNEKLFF.

The chain has TRBV20-1 and TRBJ2-7; D may be TRBD2 (5 bases). V lost 5 bases to trimming and J lost 10 bases, with 27 bases between them. Germline CDR1 DFQATT, CDR2 SNEGSKA (reference sequence). The length of the CDR3 is 15 residues. The CDR3 loop reads CSADDRSGRKEIQYF. DNA for the CDR3: TGCAGTGCTGATGATCGATCGGGAAGGAAGGAGATACAGTACTTC.

This clonotype has just one count. This sequence joins TRBV5-5 and TRBJ1-3; 7 bases agree with TRBD1. Germline CDR1 SGHKS, CDR2 YYEKEE (reference sequence). The CDR3 is made up of 17 amino acids. V shed 0 bases and J 0 bases; nucleotides not matched to a gene: 6. CDR3 amino acids: CASSLAQGGASGNTIYF. DNA of the CDR3: TGTGCCAGCAGCTTGGCCCAGGGGGGTGCCTCTGGAAACACCATATATTTT.

The chain employs TRBV7-9 and TRBJ1-1, with D perhaps matching TRBD1 (5 bases). This CDR3 is built from 14 residues. With 4 bases removed from V and 6 bases from J, the gap between germline ends came to 15 bases. Germline V lookup: CDR1 SEHNR, CDR2 FQNEAQ (reference sequence). The DNA for the CDR3 is TGTGCCAGCAGCTGGACCGGGGGAGGCCCTGAAGCTTTCTTT. Its translation: CASSWTGGGPEAFF.

This clonotype was counted many times. The CDR3 region has the DNA TGCAGTGCTAACTTAAGGAGGAACACTGAAGCTTTCTTT. Protein sequence: CSANLRRNTEAFF. The V call is TRBV20-1, the J call TRBJ1-1; D remains unclear. This CDR3 comprises 13 residues. Germline V gene lookup returns CDR1 DFQATT and CDR2 SNEGSKA (reference sequence). Trimming removed 4 bases from V and 1 base from J, with 10 bases in between.

This clonotype has at least ten counts. The rearrangement joins TRBV20-1 to TRBJ2-2; either TRBD1 or TRBD2 may supply D (6 bases each). The V end was cut by 0 bases, the J end by 5 bases, with 16 bases between. Germline V CDR1 and CDR2: DFQATT, SNEGSKA (reference sequence). The CDR3 extends over 16 amino acids. The CDR3 loop reads CSARDLGGPATGELFF. CDR3 nucleotide sequence: TGCAGTGCTAGAGATTTAGGGGGGCCGGCAACCGGGGAGCTGTTTTTT.

This clonotype has more than one count but fewer than ten. The gene calls are TRBV27 and TRBJ2-3; 7 nucleotides agree with TRBD2. CDR3 length: 15 amino acids. The V gene end was trimmed by 6 bases and the J gene end by 3 bases; junction bases not matched to a gene: 9. The germline CDR1 and CDR2 sequences are MNHEY and SMNVEV (reference sequence). For the CDR3, the DNA is TGTGCCAGCAGGGGAGGGCTAGCTAGAACAGATACGCAGTATTTT. Translation gives CASRGGLARTDTQYF.

In this sample, this clonotype turned up many times. The chain carries TRBV7-6 and TRBJ2-2; D is undetermined. Per the germline V gene, CDR1 is SGHVS and CDR2 is FNYEAQ. The germline V and J ends were trimmed by 0 bases and 5 bases, with 7 bases remaining between them. The CDR3 loop spans 14 amino acids. The DNA of the CDR3 is TGTGCCAGCAGCTTAGCGGGTAGGACCGGGGAGCTGTTTTTT. The encoded protein is CASSLAGRTGELFF.

This clonotype came up a few times. J is TRBJ2-3 and V is TRBV10-2; D may be TRBD1 or TRBD2 (5 bases each). Germline V gene lookup returns CDR1 WSHSY and CDR2 SAAADI. V lost 3 bases and J lost 9, with 19 bases in between. This CDR3 is 15 amino acids long. The CDR3 here is CASSEGGGRKNTQYF. The CDR3 coding sequence is TGCGCCAGCAGTGAAGGTGGGGGTCGGAAGAACACGCAGTATTTT.

The DNA for the CDR3 is TGTGCCAGCAAGACTCTAGGGAACAGAAAGTACTTC. Translated: CASKTLGNRKYF. The rearrangement uses TRBV28 and TRBJ2-7; D uncertain. The germline V gene has CDR1 MDHEN and CDR2 SYDVKM. Trimming cost V 7 bases and J 11 bases, with 18 bases left between them. The length of the CDR3 is 12 residues.

The chain employs TRBV27 and TRBJ2-6; TRBD1 or TRBD2 may be the D gene (5 bases each). Germline-derived CDR1 and CDR2 are MNHEY and SMNVEV (reference sequence). The CDR3 is 16 residues long. With 7 bases removed from V and 0 bases from J, the gap between germline ends came to 13 bases. CDR3 loop: CASTSRGGSGANVLTF. In DNA, the CDR3 is TGTGCCAGCACCTCTCGTGGGGGCTCTGGGGCCAACGTCCTGACTTTC.